These T cell receptor beta chains were read from a single sample in a study of blood T cell repertoires in COVID-19. Repertoires were generated with immunoSEQ multiplex PCR, while TCRdb's copy carries only in-frame clones and drops some. The sample shows about 230,000 clones, approximately 84% of them seen only once. Sequenced: peripheral blood. Every receptor here comes from a middle-aged man with COVID-19, enrolled during active disease. Both conserved end residues are part of each CDR3. D genes are given only for firm matches. Size is stated for part of the rows, as once, few or many counts, or as a class when the clone is expanded.

abundance	v_gene	d_gene	j_gene	CDR3nt	CDR3aa
.	TRBV5-4	TRBD2	TRBJ2-7	TGTGCCAGCAGCTTTGGACTAGCGGGAGGCTCCTACGAGCAGTACTTC	CASSFGLAGGSYEQYF
.	TRBV30	.	TRBJ2-7	TGTGCCTGGATGGGTGGGGGGTACGAGCAGTACTTC	CAWMGGGYEQYF
.	TRBV3-1/TRBV3-2	TRBD2	TRBJ2-1	TGTGCCAGCAGCCATTCGACTAGCGGGGGTAGTAGTGAGCAGTTCTTC	CASSHSTSGGSSEQFF
once	TRBV2	TRBD1	TRBJ2-3	TGTGCCAGGGCACGGGACAGGGGCACAGATACGCAGTATTTT	CARARDRGTDTQYF
.	TRBV6-6	TRBD1	TRBJ2-2	TGTGCCAGCAGTAAACCGGGACAGGGAAACACCGGGGAGCTGTTTTTT	CASSKPGQGNTGELFF
.	TRBV9	TRBD2	TRBJ2-3	TGTGCCAGCAGCGTAGCGATAGCGGGGGCAGATACGCAGTATTTT	CASSVAIAGADTQYF
few	TRBV6-5	.	TRBJ1-1	TGTGCCAGCAGTTACACAGGGAACACTGAAGCTTTCTTT	CASSYTGNTEAFF
.	TRBV5-8	TRBD1	TRBJ1-1	TGTGCCAGCAGGCGACAGGGAGAAGCTTTCTTT	CASRRQGEAFF
few	TRBV9	TRBD2	TRBJ2-1	TGTGCCAGCAGCGCCGGGACTAGCGGGATGAATGAGCAGTTCTTC	CASSAGTSGMNEQFF
.	TRBV11-2	TRBD1	TRBJ2-5	TGTGCCAGCAGCTCGCAACCCTGGACAGGGGGCTTGGAGACCCAGTACTTC	CASSSQPWTGGLETQYF
.	TRBV3-1/TRBV3-2	.	TRBJ2-3	TGTGCCAGCAGCCCCTGGGTTGGCGGTAGCACAGATACGCAGTATTTT	CASSPWVGGSTDTQYF
once	TRBV7-9	TRBD2	TRBJ2-2	TGTGCCAGCAGCTCCACCCTAGCGGGAGGCGCCGGGGAGCTGTTTTTT	CASSSTLAGGAGELFF
few	TRBV7-9	TRBD1	TRBJ1-2	TGTGCCAGCAGCGCGCTCCGGGACAGGAATCTATATGGCTACACCTTC	CASSALRDRNLYGYTF
.	TRBV6-5	TRBD1	TRBJ2-7	TGTGCCAGCAGTTACCGGGACAGGGGGGACTACGAGCAGTACTTC	CASSYRDRGDYEQYF
.	TRBV7-2	TRBD2	TRBJ2-6	TGTGCCAGCAGCTTGTCCCGGGGGGCTGGGGCCAACGTCCTGACTTTC	CASSLSRGAGANVLTF
.	TRBV5-4	.	TRBJ1-4	TGTGCCAGCAGCTTGGCACTGACAGGCGAGAAAGAAAAACTGTTTTTT	CASSLALTGEKEKLFF
few	TRBV27	TRBD2	TRBJ2-1	TGTGCCAGCAGTAACTTTGCGGGAGGGCTAAACTCCTACAATGAGCAGTTCTTC	CASSNFAGGLNSYNEQFF
.	TRBV20-1	.	TRBJ1-3	TGCAGTGCTAGTCACCAGGTAGCGGGAAACACCATATATTTT	CSASHQVAGNTIYF
.	TRBV19	TRBD1	TRBJ2-7	TGTGCCAGTAGTGTAACAGGGGGCGGGGGCGAGCAGTACTTC	CASSVTGGGGEQYF
.	TRBV7-9	.	TRBJ1-1	TGTGCCAGCAGCACCGGACGGGATGAAGCTTTCTTT	CASSTGRDEAFF
.	TRBV10-3	TRBD2	TRBJ2-1	TGTGCCATAACCCCCGCTAGCGGCCAGTGGAGTGAGCAGTTCTTC	CAITPASGQWSEQFF
.	TRBV5-6	TRBD2	TRBJ2-7	TGTGCCAGCAGCCGAGATGGAAGCGGGAAGTACGAGCAGTACTTC	CASSRDGSGKYEQYF
.	TRBV7-6	TRBD1	TRBJ2-6	TGTGCCAGCAGCACGGACAGGGAACCAGGGTCTGGGGCCAACGTCCTGACTTTC	CASSTDREPGSGANVLTF
.	TRBV5-1	.	TRBJ2-7	TGCGCCAGCAGCTTGGCCGACAACTCCTACGAGCAGTACTTC	CASSLADNSYEQYF
.	TRBV6-5	.	TRBJ1-3	TGTGCCAGCAGTTACCGTGGGCAGGGCTCTGGAAACACCATATATTTT	CASSYRGQGSGNTIYF
.	TRBV15	.	TRBJ1-2	TGTGCCACCAGCAGGGACAGCACCCCTAACTATGGCTACACCTTC	CATSRDSTPNYGYTF
.	TRBV29-1	.	TRBJ2-7	TGCAGCGTCCGGGACTCGGGGTCCTACGAGCAGTACTTC	CSVRDSGSYEQYF
once	TRBV6-1	.	TRBJ1-1	TGTGCCAGCAGTGACCCTAACCGGGCTGAAGCTTTCTTT	CASSDPNRAEAFF
.	TRBV7-2	.	TRBJ2-2	TGTGCCAGCAGCTTAAATGCGGGTGGGAATGCCGGGGAGCTGTTTTTT	CASSLNAGGNAGELFF
.	TRBV2	.	TRBJ1-3	TGTGCCAGCAGTGAAGGGGCCGCCACTGGAAACACCATATATTTT	CASSEGAATGNTIYF
.	TRBV18	TRBD1	TRBJ1-2	TGTGCCAGCTCACCGGACAGGGACTATGGCTACACCTTC	CASSPDRDYGYTF
once	TRBV19	TRBD1	TRBJ1-2	TGTGCCAGTACCCCCCGCTACAGGGGCGATGGCTACACCTTC	CASTPRYRGDGYTF
once	TRBV14	TRBD1	TRBJ2-3	TGTGCCAGCAGCTTCACACGACAGGGGGGACCTAGCACAGATACGCAGTATTTT	CASSFTRQGGPSTDTQYF
.	TRBV12-5	.	TRBJ1-5	TGTGCTAGTGGTTTAGGGGGGGCTGATCAGCCCCAGCATTTT	CASGLGGADQPQHF
.	TRBV21-1	.	TRBJ1-5	TGTGCCAGCAGCACTGAGTTGAGGGATGGCAATCAGCCCCAGCATTTT	CASSTELRDGNQPQHF
.	TRBV3-1/TRBV3-2	TRBD1	TRBJ1-2	TGTGCCAGCAGCCTGGACAGGGGTTCTGGCTACACCTTC	CASSLDRGSGYTF
.	TRBV19	.	TRBJ1-3	TGTGCCAGTATCACGGGGGATCCCTCTGGAAACACCATATATTTT	CASITGDPSGNTIYF
.	TRBV7-2	.	TRBJ1-5	TGTGCCAGCAGCTTAGCGGGCAGGGGAAACAATCAGCCCCAGCATTTT	CASSLAGRGNNQPQHF
.	TRBV5-1	TRBD2	TRBJ2-3	TGCGCCAGCAGCTTGGTGAGGGCTGGTAGCGGGTGGACGGATACGCAGTATTTT	CASSLVRAGSGWTDTQYF
.	TRBV5-8	TRBD2	TRBJ2-5	TGTGCCAGCAGCCCCTTCGGACTAGCGGGAGAAAAAGAGACCCAGTACTTC	CASSPFGLAGEKETQYF